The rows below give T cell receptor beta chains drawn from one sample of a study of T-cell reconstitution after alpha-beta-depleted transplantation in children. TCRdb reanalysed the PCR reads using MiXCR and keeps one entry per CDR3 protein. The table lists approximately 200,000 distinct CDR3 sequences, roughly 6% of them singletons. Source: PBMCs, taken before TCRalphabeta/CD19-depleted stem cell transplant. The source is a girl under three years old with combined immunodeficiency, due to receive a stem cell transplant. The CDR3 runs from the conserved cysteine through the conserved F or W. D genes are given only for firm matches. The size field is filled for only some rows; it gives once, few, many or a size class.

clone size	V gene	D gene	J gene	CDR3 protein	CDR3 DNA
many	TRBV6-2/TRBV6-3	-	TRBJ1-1	CASSYLDRTSEAFF	TGTGCCAGCAGTTACCTTGACAGGACCTCTGAAGCTTTCTTT
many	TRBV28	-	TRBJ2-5	CASSVMDGEETQYF	TGTGCCAGCAGCGTTATGGACGGCGAAGAGACCCAGTACTTC
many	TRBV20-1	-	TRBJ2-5	CSARDPGSRMETQYF	TGCAGTGCTAGAGATCCAGGGAGCCGAATGGAGACCCAGTACTTC
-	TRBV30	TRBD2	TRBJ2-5	CAWSMTGGGPAQYF	TGTGCCTGGAGTATGACCGGGGGGGGTCCGGCCCAGTACTTC
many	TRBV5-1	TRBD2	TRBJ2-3	CASRTSSTDTQYF	TGCGCCAGCAGGACTAGCTCCACAGATACGCAGTATTTT
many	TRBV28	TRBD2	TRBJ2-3	CASSLPSGDYLDSTDTQYF	TGTGCCAGCAGCCTCCCGAGCGGGGACTACCTCGATTCCACAGATACGCAGTATTTT
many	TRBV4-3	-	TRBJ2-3	CASSQGHTGASDTQYF	TGCGCCAGCAGCCAAGGCCACACGGGGGCCTCAGATACGCAGTATTTT
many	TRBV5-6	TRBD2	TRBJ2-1	CASTNHLGGEVYNEQFF	TGTGCCAGCACCAACCATTTGGGGGGGGAGGTCTACAATGAGCAGTTCTTC
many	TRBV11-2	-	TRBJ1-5	CASSLEYSPKQGNQPQHF	TGTGCCAGCAGCTTAGAATACTCCCCGAAACAGGGTAATCAGCCCCAGCATTTT
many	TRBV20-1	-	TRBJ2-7	CSAWWGEQYF	TGCAGTGCCTGGTGGGGCGAGCAGTACTTC
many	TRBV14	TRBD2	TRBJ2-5	CASSQDVLAGFQETQYF	TGTGCCAGCAGCCAAGATGTCCTAGCGGGGTTCCAAGAGACCCAGTACTTC
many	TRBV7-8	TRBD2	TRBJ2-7	CASSLLAGGREQYF	TGTGCCAGCAGCTTGCTAGCGGGGGGGCGGGAGCAGTACTTC
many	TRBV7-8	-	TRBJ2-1	CASSPLLRGSYYNEQFF	TGTGCCAGCAGCCCCCTTCTGAGGGGCAGCTACTACAATGAGCAGTTCTTC
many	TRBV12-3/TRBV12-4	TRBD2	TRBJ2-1	CASSSNSREGDEQFF	TGTGCCAGCAGTTCCAACTCGCGGGAGGGCGATGAGCAGTTCTTC
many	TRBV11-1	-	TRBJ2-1	CASTPGDYEQFF	TGTGCCAGCACCCCGGGAGATTATGAGCAGTTCTTC
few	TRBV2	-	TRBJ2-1	CASSRPTGHREQFF	TGTGCCAGCAGTAGACCCACTGGACACCGCGAGCAGTTCTTC
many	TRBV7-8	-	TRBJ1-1	CASSPETEVGNTEAFF	TGTGCCAGCAGCCCAGAGACAGAAGTCGGGAACACTGAAGCTTTCTTT
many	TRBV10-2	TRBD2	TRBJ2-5	CASMSGGTWETQYF	TGCGCCAGCATGAGCGGGGGGACCTGGGAGACCCAGTACTTC